The source of this TCR beta chain is a study of blood T cell repertoires in COVID-19. At the level of the study: The samples span acute and convalescent COVID-19 from the United States, Italy and Spain.

Original processing methods: The assay estimated nucleated cells by amplifying reference gene primers. Generated by immunoSEQ multiplex PCR, the TCRdb table keeps only in-frame clones and is missing some. The V and J calls and clone size were taken over from that table, and D and trimming were inferred from the DNA. The sample gives 55,000 to 75,000 clones, approximately 80% of which show up once; 15% to 20% is in the top ten. Sequenced: peripheral blood. The clonotype was recovered from a man aged 70 or older who had recovered from COVID-19.

CDR3 nucleotide sequence: TGTGCCAGCAGTAAAAATCGACAGGGGGGGAACACCGGGGAGCTGTTTTTT. Translating gives CASSKNRQGGNTGELFF. V and J are TRBV6-2 or TRBV6-3 and TRBJ2-2, with TRBD1 matching 9 bases. The CDR3 length is 17 residues. From germline, CDR1 is MNHEY and CDR2 SVGEGT. After removal of 5 bases from V and 1 base from J, the junction contained 8 bases not matched to a gene.